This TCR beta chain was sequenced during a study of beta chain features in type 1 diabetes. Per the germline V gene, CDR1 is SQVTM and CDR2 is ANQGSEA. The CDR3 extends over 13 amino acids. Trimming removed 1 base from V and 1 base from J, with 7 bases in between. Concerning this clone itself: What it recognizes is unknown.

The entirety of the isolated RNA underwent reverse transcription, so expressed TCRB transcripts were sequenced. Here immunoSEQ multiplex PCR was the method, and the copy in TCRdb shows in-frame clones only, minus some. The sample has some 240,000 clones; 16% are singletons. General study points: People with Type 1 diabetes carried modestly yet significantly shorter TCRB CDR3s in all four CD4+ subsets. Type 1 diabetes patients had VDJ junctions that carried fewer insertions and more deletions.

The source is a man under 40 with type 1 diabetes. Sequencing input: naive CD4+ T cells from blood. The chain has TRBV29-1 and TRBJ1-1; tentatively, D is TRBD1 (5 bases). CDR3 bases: TGCAGCGTTGAAGGCGGGGGGAACACTGAAGCTTTCTTT. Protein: CSVEGGGNTEAFF.